Listed here are 15 T cell receptor beta chains from one sample, sequenced in a study of response to subunit inactivated influenza vaccine. Each CDR3 protein gets one entry after TCRdb re-called the RT-PCR reads with MiXCR. This table holds hundreds of thousands of distinct CDR3 sequences, approximately 14% found once. Sequenced material: PBMCs from blood, taken 12 days after vaccination. These receptors all come from a man over 45 who received an inactivated influenza vaccine.

This chain links TRBV14 with TRBJ2-1; D is undetermined. CDR1 is SGHDN and CDR2 is FVKESK in the germline V gene. V was trimmed by 6 bases and J by 9 bases, leaving 9 bases between them. This CDR3 has 11 residues. This chain's CDR3 is CASSRFLEQFF. CDR3 DNA: TGTGCCAGCAGTCGATTCCTTGAGCAGTTCTTC.

This clonotype was observed a handful of times. The rearrangement uses TRBV5-8 and TRBJ2-1; TRBD1 agrees at 10 bases. After removal of 3 bases from V and 0 bases from J, the junction contained 3 bases not matched to a gene. Per germline, CDR1 SGHTS and CDR2 YDEGEE. This CDR3 contains 16 residues. The chain's CDR3 is CASSWGQGSSYNEQFF. For the CDR3, the DNA is TGTGCCAGCAGCTGGGGACAGGGGAGCTCCTACAATGAGCAGTTCTTC.

This clonotype has only a few counts. The J gene is TRBJ1-1, the V gene TRBV7-2; D is possibly TRBD1 (5 bases). The germline gives CDR1 SGHTA, CDR2 FQGNSA. V shed 5 bases and J shed 1 base, with 11 bases lying between them. The CDR3 loop spans 14 amino acids. The CDR3 loop reads CASSPGHGNTEAFF. The CDR3 coding sequence is TGTGCCAGCAGCCCAGGACACGGGAACACTGAAGCTTTCTTT. Full variable domain (missing parts from reference TRBV7-2 and TRBJ1-1): GAGVSQSPSNKVTEKGKDVELRCDPISGHTALYWYRQSLGQGLEFLIYFQGNSAPDKSGLPSDRFSAERTGGSVSTLTIQRTQQEDSAVYLCASSPGHGNTEAFFGQGTRLTVV.

The chain carries TRBV5-1 and TRBJ2-1; 10 bases agree with TRBD1. Germline V gives CDR1 SGHRS, CDR2 YFSETQ. CDR3 length: 14 amino acids. Losses at the gene ends were 2 bases for V and 8 bases for J; bases not matched to a gene: 4. The CDR3 DNA is TGCGCCAGCAGCTTAGACAGGGGGCGTGATGAGCAGTTCTTC. Translating gives CASSLDRGRDEQFF.

Only a few counts were recorded for this clonotype. The chain combines TRBV25-1 with TRBJ2-1, with D perhaps matching TRBD1 (6 bases). Trimming took off 6 bases at V and 5 bases at J, with 11 bases between the two ends. Germline assignment: CDR1 MGHDK and CDR2 SYGVNS. This CDR3 spans 13 amino acids. CDR3 DNA: TGTGCCAGCAGAGGGACAATCCACAATGAGCAGTTCTTC. It encodes CASRGTIHNEQFF.

This clonotype has only a few counts. The J gene is TRBJ1-1, the V gene TRBV11-2, with 8 bases identical to TRBD1. There are 17 residues in the CDR3. Germline lookup yields CDR1 SGHAT and CDR2 FQNNGV. Losses at the gene ends were 4 bases for V and 6 bases for J; bases not matched to a gene: 16. DNA of the CDR3: TGTGCCAGCAGCTCCGCGACAGGGGCATTCAAAACTGCTGAAGCTTTCTTT. This codes for CASSSATGAFKTAEAFF.

DNA of the CDR3: TGTGCCTGGGAAGACGGGACCGCCGTTCAGTACTTC. Translated, it gives CAWEDGTAVQYF. This rearrangement joins TRBV30 to TRBJ2-4; TRBD1 or TRBD2 may be the D gene (5 bases each). V was pared by 5 bases and J by 11 bases, with 16 bases between. Germline CDR1 and CDR2: GTSNPN and SVGIG (reference sequence). CDR3 size: 12 residues.

This clonotype has a handful of counts. The chain links TRBV5-1 to TRBJ1-1, with D unclear. This CDR3 is 14 amino acids long. Germline V gene sequence: CDR1 SGHRS, CDR2 YFSETQ. V dropped 0 bases and J dropped 6 bases, with 12 bases sitting between them. CDR3 DNA sequence: TGCGCCAGCAGCTTGGGCCCCTCGGGCGCTGAAGCTTTCTTT. It translates to CASSLGPSGAEAFF.

V usage is TRBV12-3 or TRBV12-4 and J usage is TRBJ2-5; TRBD1 is a possible D gene (6 bases). V was trimmed by 6 bases and J by 5 bases, leaving 19 bases between them. This CDR3 is built from 15 residues. CDR3 protein: CASSPGPGVRETQYF. CDR3 coding DNA: TGTGCCAGCAGCCCGGGACCAGGGGTTCGGGAGACCCAGTACTTC.

This clonotype was recorded at least ten times. The genes are TRBV5-1 and TRBJ2-1, with 10 bases lining up with TRBD2. Germline values: CDR1 SGHRS, CDR2 YFSETQ. CDR3 length: 14 amino acids. V dropped 4 bases and J dropped 8; count of bases not matched to a gene: 6. DNA for the CDR3: TGCGCCAGCAGCCCCCCTAGCGGGAGCGATGAGCAGTTCTTC. Its protein product is CASSPPSGSDEQFF.

This clonotype has a count of ten or more. The chain recombines TRBV29-1 with TRBJ2-6; D possibly corresponds to TRBD1 (5 bases). The CDR3 is 14 residues long. From germline, CDR1 is SQVTM and CDR2 ANQGSEA. V was shortened by 6 bases and J by 1 base, with 10 bases between the two germline ends. CDR3 amino acids: CSVANRSGANVLTF. CDR3 sequence (DNA): TGCAGCGTAGCAAACAGGTCTGGGGCCAACGTCCTGACTTTC.

This clonotype came up a few times. V usage is TRBV6-1 and J usage is TRBJ1-4; TRBD1 might be the D (6 bases). This CDR3 has 15 amino acids. Germline CDR1 is MNHNS and CDR2 is SASEGT. Trimming removed 5 bases from V and 5 bases from J, with 15 bases in between. In DNA form, the CDR3 reads TGTGCCAGCAGTCCATACAGGGCGCAGAATGAAAAACTGTTTTTT. Its translation: CASSPYRAQNEKLFF.

The chain recombines TRBV7-3 with TRBJ2-2; D is unresolved. CDR3 size: 15 residues. Germline lookup yields CDR1 SGHTA and CDR2 FQGTGA. V lost 2 bases to trimming and J lost 3 bases, with 10 bases between them. CDR3 in DNA: TGTGCCAGCAGCTTACGGAGTGGAGACACCGGGGAGCTGTTTTTT. Translating it yields CASSLRSGDTGELFF.

This clonotype was counted only a few times. V gene TRBV29-1 combines with J gene TRBJ1-2, with D uncertain. Germline values: CDR1 SQVTM, CDR2 ANQGSEA. Trimming took off 4 bases at V and 0 bases at J, with 9 bases between the two ends. This CDR3 is 13 amino acids long. Here the CDR3 DNA reads TGCAGCGTTGTTCGGGGTTCTAACTATGGCTACACCTTC. It is translated as CSVVRGSNYGYTF.

J is TRBJ2-1 and V is TRBV6-2 or TRBV6-3, with unresolved D. The V and J ends lost 0 bases and 6 bases respectively, with 6 bases between them. CDR3 size: 13 residues. In germline, CDR1 is MNHEY, CDR2 SVGEGT. The CDR3 DNA reads TGTGCCAGCAGTTACTCTGTCCTCAATGAGCAGTTCTTC. Translating gives CASSYSVLNEQFF.